This T cell receptor (beta chain) was sequenced during a study of post-analysis software for immune sequencing data. Prepared libraries of TCR beta cDNA carried unique molecular identifiers. TCRdb used MiXCR to reprocess the PCR reads, holding one entry per CDR3 protein. The table records about 760,000 distinct CDR3 sequences, approximately 30% of them present only once. V lost 5 bases to trimming and J lost 3 bases; unmatched junction nucleotides: 8. This CDR3 comprises 15 residues. Germline lookup yields CDR1 MDHEN and CDR2 SYDVKM. Findings and limits, study-wide: Among roughly five TRBV segments more frequent in patients than controls were TRBV5-6, TRBV5-1 and TRBV20-1. Under the F measure, samples that were prepared in one batch clustered strongly together. Controls significantly exceeded multiple sclerosis patients in normalized Chao1 diversity.

Turning to this clonotype: Its matching antigen is unknown.

The receptor comes from a girl between 5 and 17 years old with multiple sclerosis. The V call is TRBV28, the J call TRBJ2-7; 9 bases fit TRBD2. What was sequenced was blood. The CDR3 nucleotides read TGTGCCAGCAGTACTTTAGCGGGAGATGTCTACGAGCAGTACTTC. Translation: CASSTLAGDVYEQYF.